This T cell receptor beta chain originates from a study of Ad26.COV2.S vaccination and SARS-CoV-2 variants. Treatment described: over 15 received Ad26.COV2.S at low or high dose, single or two shots; five or six received placebo; per-sample allocation not given. Sample collection was performed on day 63 after the first vaccine or placebo injection. This adult donor, from Boston, was 18-55 years old. The length of the CDR3 is 16 residues. Trimming removed 6 bases from V and 4 bases from J, with 21 bases in between. The germline gives CDR1 KGHSH, CDR2 LQKENI. TCRdb's copy holds only in-frame clones and misses some; the assay was immunoSEQ multiplex PCR. The data contain more than 400,000 clones, 90% of them singletons.

The chain combines TRBV18 with TRBJ1-2; tentatively, D is TRBD1 (6 bases). This clonotype was obtained from a person between 18 and 59 years old who received the Ad26.COV2.S COVID-19 vaccine or a placebo. Material: peripheral blood, obtained in a trial of Ad26.COV2.S vaccine versus placebo. The CDR3: CASSTGPPGQSYGYTF. DNA of the CDR3: TGTGCCAGCTCCACGGGTCCCCCTGGACAGAGCTATGGCTACACCTTC.